This is a list of T cell receptor beta chains from one sample in a study of cytomegalovirus exposure and HLA in healthy donors. This table comes from immunoSEQ multiplex PCR, and its TCRdb copy is limited to in-frame clones, with some not included. The sample shows 100,000 to 150,000 clones, over 70% of them seen only once. Sequencing was done on a sample of PBMCs. The receptor set was obtained from a female donor in good health and CMV-seronegative. CDR3s include the opening cysteine and the closing phenylalanine or tryptophan. The D gene is left open where the match is weak. Clone size appears in some rows only: once, few, many, or a class for an expanded clone.

TRBJ2-2 TRBV5-1 TRBD1 . TGCGCCAGCAGCTACTCCTGGACAGGGGGATCGGTAGCGGAGCTGTTTTTT CASSYSWTGGSVAELFF
TRBJ2-7 TRBV28 . . TGTGCCAGCATGGAAACAGGCCCCAACTCCTACGAGCAGTACTTC CASMETGPNSYEQYF
TRBJ2-1 TRBV23-1 TRBD2 . TGCGCCAGCGCTCCGAACCCCCCTTTGGCGGGGGGGAATGGTGAGCAGTTCTTC CASAPNPPLAGGNGEQFF
TRBJ2-7 TRBV30 TRBD2 once TGTGCCTGGAGGGCTAGCGGGTACAACGAGCAGTACTTC CAWRASGYNEQYF
TRBJ2-2 TRBV6-5 . . TGTGCCAGCAGGGATCAGGTCACCGGGGAGCTGTTTTTT CASRDQVTGELFF
TRBJ1-3 TRBV18 . . TGTGCCAGCTCACCAGCGGACTACTCGCCTGGAAACACCATATATTTT CASSPADYSPGNTIYF
TRBJ1-1 TRBV7-3 TRBD1 . TGTGCCAGCAGCTTAACGTATATGGACAGGGAGGCCTCGAGGGTCCCTGAAGCTTTCTTT CASSLTYMDREASRVPEAFF
TRBJ2-3 TRBV10-3 . . TGTGCCATCAGGGCCGGGGGGCCAGGAGATACGCAGTATTTT CAIRAGGPGDTQYF
TRBJ1-2 TRBV19 . . TGTGCCACTAGCCCCGGGACACTGGGCTATGGCTACACCTTC CATSPGTLGYGYTF
TRBJ2-2 TRBV11-2 . . TGTGCCAGCAGCTTCCGACTGAACACCGGGGAGCTGTTTTTT CASSFRLNTGELFF
TRBJ1-3 TRBV7-8 . . TGTGCCAGCAGCATCCGTCCACAGGGTAATAGAAACACCATATATTTT CASSIRPQGNRNTIYF
TRBJ2-7 TRBV6-5 . . TGTGCCAGCAGTTTCCCGGGACTGAGGGCCGAGCAGTACTTC CASSFPGLRAEQYF
TRBJ1-5 TRBV2 . . TGTGCCAGCAACGACAGGAATAATCAGCCCCAGCATTTT CASNDRNNQPQHF
TRBJ1-1 TRBV9 . . TGTGCCAGCAGCGTAGCGGGGGGGGTACACACTGAAGCTTTCTTT CASSVAGGVHTEAFF
TRBJ1-1 TRBV4-1 TRBD1 . TGCGCCAGCAGCCACGCTTCGAGGGGGCGCGACACTGAAGCTTTCTTT CASSHASRGRDTEAFF
TRBJ1-1 TRBV5-1 . . TGCGCCAGCAGCTCGAGGGACACTGAAGCTTTCTTT CASSSRDTEAFF
TRBJ1-1 TRBV4-1 . once TGCGCCAGCAGCCAAGTCAGGGACACTGAAGCTTTCTTT CASSQVRDTEAFF
TRBJ2-1 TRBV5-4 TRBD2 . TGTGCCAGCAGCTTGAAGCGGGAGGGCCGCGACAATGAGCAGTTCTTC CASSLKREGRDNEQFF
TRBJ1-5 TRBV2 . . TGTGCCAGCAGTGAAGTAGGGGTGCAGCCCCAGCATTTT CASSEVGVQPQHF
TRBJ1-5 TRBV6-1 TRBD1 . TGTGCCAGCTGGACAGGCTTTTGGAATCAGCCCCAGCATTTT CASWTGFWNQPQHF
TRBJ2-1 TRBV7-8 TRBD2 . TGTGCCAGCAGCTTAGGATCGGGGGTGCAGCTCCGGGGGGATGAGCAGTTCTTC CASSLGSGVQLRGDEQFF
TRBJ2-6 TRBV28 . . TGTGCCACCCTATTTTCTGGGGCCAACGTCCTGACTTTC CATLFSGANVLTF